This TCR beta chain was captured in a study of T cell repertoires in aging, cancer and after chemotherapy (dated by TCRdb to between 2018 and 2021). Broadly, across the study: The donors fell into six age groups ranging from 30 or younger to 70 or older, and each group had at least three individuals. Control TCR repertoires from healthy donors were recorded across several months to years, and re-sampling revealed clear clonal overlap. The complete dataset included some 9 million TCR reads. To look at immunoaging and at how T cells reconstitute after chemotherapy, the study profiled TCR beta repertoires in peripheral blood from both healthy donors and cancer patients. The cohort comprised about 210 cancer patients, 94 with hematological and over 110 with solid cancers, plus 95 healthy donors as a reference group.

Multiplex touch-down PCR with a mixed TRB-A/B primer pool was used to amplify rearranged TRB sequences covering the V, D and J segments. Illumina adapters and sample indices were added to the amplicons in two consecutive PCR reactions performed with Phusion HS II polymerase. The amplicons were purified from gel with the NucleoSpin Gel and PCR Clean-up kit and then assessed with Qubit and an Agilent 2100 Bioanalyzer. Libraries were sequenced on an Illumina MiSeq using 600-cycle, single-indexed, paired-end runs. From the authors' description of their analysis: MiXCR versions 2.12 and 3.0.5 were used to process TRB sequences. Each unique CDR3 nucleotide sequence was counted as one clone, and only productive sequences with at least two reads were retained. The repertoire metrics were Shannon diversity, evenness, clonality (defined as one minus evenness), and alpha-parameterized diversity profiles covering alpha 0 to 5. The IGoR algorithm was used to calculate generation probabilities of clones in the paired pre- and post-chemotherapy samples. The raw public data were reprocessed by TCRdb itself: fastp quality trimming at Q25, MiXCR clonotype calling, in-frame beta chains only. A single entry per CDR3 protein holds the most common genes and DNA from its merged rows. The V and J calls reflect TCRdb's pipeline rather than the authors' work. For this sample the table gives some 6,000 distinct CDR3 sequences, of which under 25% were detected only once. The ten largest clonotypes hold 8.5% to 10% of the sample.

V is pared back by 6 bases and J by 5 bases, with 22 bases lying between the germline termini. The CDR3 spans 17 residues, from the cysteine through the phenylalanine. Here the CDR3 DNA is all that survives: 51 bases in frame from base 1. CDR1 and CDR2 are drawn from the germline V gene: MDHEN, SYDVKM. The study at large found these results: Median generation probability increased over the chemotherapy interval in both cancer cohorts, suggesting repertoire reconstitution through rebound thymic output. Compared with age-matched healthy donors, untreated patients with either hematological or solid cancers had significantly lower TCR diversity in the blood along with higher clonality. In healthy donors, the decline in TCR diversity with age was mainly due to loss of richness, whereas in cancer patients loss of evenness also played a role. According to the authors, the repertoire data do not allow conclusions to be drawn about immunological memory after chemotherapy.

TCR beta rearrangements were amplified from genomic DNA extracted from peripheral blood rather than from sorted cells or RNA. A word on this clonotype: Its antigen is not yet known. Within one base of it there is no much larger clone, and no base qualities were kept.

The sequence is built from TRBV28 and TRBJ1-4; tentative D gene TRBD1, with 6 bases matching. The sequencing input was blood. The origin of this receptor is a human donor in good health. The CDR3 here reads CASRGPGGQGPNEKLFF. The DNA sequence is TGTGCCAGCAGAGGTCCGGGGGGGCAGGGACCCAATGAAAAACTGTTTTTT.